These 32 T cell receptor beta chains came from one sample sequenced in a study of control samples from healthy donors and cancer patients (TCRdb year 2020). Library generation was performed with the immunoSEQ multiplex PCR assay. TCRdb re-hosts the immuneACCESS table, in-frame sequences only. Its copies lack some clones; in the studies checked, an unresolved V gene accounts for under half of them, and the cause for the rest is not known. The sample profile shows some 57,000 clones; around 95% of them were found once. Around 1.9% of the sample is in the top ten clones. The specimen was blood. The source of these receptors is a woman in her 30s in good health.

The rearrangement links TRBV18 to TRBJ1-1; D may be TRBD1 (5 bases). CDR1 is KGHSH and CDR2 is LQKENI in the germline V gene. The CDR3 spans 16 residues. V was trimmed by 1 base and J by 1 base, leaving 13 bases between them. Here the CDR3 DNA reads TGTGCCAGCTCACCACGGGGCGGAGGGTCGAACACTGAAGCTTTCTTT. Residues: CASSPRGGGSNTEAFF.

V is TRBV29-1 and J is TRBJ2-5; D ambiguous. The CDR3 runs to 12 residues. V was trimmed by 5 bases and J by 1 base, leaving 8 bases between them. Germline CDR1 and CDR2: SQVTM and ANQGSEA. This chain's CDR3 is CSVSSVQETQYF. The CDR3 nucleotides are TGCAGCGTTAGTTCAGTCCAAGAGACCCAGTACTTC.

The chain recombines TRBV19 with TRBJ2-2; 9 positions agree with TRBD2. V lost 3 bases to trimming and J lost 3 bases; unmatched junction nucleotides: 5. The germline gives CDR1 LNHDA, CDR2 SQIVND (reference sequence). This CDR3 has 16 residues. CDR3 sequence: CASSITRTSDTGELFF. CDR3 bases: TGTGCCAGTAGTATCACCCGGACTAGCGACACCGGGGAGCTGTTTTTT.

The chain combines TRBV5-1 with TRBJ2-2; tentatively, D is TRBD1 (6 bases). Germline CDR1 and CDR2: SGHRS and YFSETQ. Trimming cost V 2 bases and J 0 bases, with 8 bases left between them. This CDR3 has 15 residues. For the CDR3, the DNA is TGCGCCAGCAGCTTCGGGACACCGAACACCGGGGAGCTGTTTTTT. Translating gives CASSFGTPNTGELFF.

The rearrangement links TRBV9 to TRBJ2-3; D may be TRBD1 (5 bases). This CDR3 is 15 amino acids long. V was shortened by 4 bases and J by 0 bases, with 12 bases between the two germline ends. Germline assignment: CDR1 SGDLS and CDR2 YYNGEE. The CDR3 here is CASSSDTSSTDTQYF. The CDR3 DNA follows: TGTGCCAGCAGCTCGGACACCTCTAGCACAGATACGCAGTATTTT. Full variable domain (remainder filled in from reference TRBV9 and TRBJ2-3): DSGVTQTPKHLITATGQRVTLRCSPRSGDLSVYWYQQSLDQGLQFLIQYYNGEERAKGNILERFSAQQFPDLHSELNLSSLELGDSALYFCASSSDTSSTDTQYFGPGTRLTVL.

CDR3 protein: CASSQGVVGTDTQYF. The CDR3 coding sequence is TGTGCCAGCAGCCAAGGTGTAGTAGGAACAGATACGCAGTATTTT. V gene TRBV4-2 combines with J gene TRBJ2-3; D remains unclear. V was clipped by 1 base and J by 3 bases, with 11 bases between them. CDR3 length: 15 residues. Germline V CDR1 and CDR2: LGHNA, YNFKEQ.

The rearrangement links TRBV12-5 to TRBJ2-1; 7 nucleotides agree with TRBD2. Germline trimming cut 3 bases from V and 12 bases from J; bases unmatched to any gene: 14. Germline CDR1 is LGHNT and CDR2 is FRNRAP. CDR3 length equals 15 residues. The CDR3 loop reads CASGLPGLPIGWQFF. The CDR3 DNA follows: TGTGCTAGTGGTTTACCGGGACTACCGATTGGGTGGCAGTTCTTC.

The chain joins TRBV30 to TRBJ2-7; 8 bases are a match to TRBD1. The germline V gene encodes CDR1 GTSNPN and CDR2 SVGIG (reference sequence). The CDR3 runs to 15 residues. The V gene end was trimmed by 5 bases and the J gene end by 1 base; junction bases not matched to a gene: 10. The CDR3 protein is CAWEPTGVNSYEQYF. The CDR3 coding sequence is TGTGCCTGGGAACCGACAGGGGTGAATTCCTACGAGCAGTACTTC.

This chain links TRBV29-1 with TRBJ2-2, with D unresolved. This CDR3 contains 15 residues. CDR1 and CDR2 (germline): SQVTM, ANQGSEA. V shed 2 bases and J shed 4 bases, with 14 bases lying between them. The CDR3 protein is CSVEFPGRVTGELFF. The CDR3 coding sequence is TGCAGCGTTGAATTCCCAGGACGAGTCACCGGGGAGCTGTTTTTT.

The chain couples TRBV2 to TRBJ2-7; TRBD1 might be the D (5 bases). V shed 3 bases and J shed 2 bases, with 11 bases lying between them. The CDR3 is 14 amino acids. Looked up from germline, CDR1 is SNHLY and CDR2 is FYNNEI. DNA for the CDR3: TGTGCCAGCAGTGACCTTCGACAGACCTACGAGCAGTACTTC. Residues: CASSDLRQTYEQYF.

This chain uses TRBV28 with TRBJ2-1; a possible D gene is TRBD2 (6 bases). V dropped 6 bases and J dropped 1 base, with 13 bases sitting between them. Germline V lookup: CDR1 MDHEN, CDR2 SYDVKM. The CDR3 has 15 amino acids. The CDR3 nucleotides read TGTGCCAGCAGCCCCATGGGGAGGTCCTACAATGAGCAGTTCTTC. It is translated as CASSPMGRSYNEQFF.

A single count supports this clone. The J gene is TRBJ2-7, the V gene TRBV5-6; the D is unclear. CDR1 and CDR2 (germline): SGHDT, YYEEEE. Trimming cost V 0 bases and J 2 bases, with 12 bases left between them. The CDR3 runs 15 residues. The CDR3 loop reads CASSLGRNPAYEQYF. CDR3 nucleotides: TGTGCCAGCAGCTTGGGCCGGAATCCCGCCTACGAGCAGTACTTC.

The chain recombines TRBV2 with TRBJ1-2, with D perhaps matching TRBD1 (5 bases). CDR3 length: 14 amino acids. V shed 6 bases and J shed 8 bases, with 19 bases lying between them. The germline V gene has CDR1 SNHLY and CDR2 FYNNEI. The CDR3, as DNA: TGTGCCAGCAGGCTTCCCGGGACTGTGAGGGGCTACACCTTC. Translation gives CASRLPGTVRGYTF.

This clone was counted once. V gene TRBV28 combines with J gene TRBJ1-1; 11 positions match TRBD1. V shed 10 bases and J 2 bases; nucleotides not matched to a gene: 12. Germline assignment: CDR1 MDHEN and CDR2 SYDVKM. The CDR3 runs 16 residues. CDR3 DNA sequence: TGTGCCACCTCAACGGGACAGGGGGGAACAAACACTGAAGCTTTCTTT. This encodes CATSTGQGGTNTEAFF.

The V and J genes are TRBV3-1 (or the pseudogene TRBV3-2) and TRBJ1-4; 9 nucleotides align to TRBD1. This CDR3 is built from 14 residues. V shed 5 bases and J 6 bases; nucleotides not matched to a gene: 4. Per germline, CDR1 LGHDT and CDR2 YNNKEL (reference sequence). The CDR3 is CASSFRTGDEKLFF. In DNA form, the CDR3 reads TGTGCCAGCAGCTTCAGGACAGGGGATGAAAAACTGTTTTTT.

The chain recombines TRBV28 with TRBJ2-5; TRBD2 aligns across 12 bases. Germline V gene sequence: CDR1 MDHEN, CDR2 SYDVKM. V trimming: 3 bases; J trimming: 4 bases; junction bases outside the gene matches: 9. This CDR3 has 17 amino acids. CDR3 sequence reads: CASSLKRTSGTRETQYF. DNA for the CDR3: TGTGCCAGCAGTTTGAAGCGGACTAGCGGGACTAGAGAGACCCAGTACTTC.

CDR3 in amino acids: CASSESSEYEQYF. The CDR3 DNA reads TGTGCCAGCAGTGAATCCTCGGAGTACGAGCAGTACTTC. V usage is TRBV6-1 and J usage is TRBJ2-7; D not resolved. The CDR3 covers 13 residues. CDR1 is MNHNS and CDR2 is SASEGT in the germline V gene. V gave up 2 bases and J gave up 4 bases, with 9 bases separating them.

CDR3 nucleotide sequence: TGTGCCAGCAGCCGAGCGGCGGGCACTGAAGCTTTCTTT. It specifies CASSRAAGTEAFF. The chain employs TRBV7-3 and TRBJ1-1, with D unresolved. The V end lost 5 bases, the J end lost 4 bases, and 11 bases lay between the germline ends. Germline CDR1 and CDR2: SGHTA and FQGTGA. This CDR3 contains 13 residues.

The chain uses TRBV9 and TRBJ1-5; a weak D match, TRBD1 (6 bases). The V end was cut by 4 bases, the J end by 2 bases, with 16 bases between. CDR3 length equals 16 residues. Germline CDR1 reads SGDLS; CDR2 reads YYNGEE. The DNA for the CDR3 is TGTGCCAGCAGCCCCTCAGGGGAGGTTGGCAATCAGCCCCAGCATTTT. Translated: CASSPSGEVGNQPQHF. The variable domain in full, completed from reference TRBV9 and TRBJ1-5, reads DSGVTQTPKHLITATGQRVTLRCSPRSGDLSVYWYQQSLDQGLQFLIQYYNGEERAKGNILERFSAQQFPDLHSELNLSSLELGDSALYFCASSPSGEVGNQPQHFGDGTRLSIL.

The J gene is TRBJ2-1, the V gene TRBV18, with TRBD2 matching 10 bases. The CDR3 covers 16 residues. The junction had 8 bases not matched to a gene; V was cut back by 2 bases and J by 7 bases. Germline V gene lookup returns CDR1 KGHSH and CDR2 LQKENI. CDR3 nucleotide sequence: TGTGCCAGCTCACCAAGCAGCGGGAGGGCCTCGAATGAGCAGTTCTTC. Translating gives CASSPSSGRASNEQFF. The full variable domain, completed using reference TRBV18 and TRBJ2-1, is NAGVMQNPRHLVRRRGQEARLRCSPMKGHSHVYWYRQLPEEGLKFMVYLQKENIIDESGMPKERFSAEFPKEGPSILRIQQVVRGDSAAYFCASSPSSGRASNEQFFGPGTRLTVL.

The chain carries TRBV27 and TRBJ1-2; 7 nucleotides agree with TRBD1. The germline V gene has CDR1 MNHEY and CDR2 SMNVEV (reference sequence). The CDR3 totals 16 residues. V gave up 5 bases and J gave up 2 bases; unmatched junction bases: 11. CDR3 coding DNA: TGTGCCAGCAGTCCAGGGGGGAGAGGGCTGAACTATGGCTACACCTTC. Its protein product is CASSPGGRGLNYGYTF.

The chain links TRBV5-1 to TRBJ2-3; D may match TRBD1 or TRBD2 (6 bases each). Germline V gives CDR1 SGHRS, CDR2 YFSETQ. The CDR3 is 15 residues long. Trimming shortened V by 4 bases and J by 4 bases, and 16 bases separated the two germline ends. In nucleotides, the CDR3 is TGCGCCAGCAGCGACGGGGGCAAGGGCCCAGATACGCAGTATTTT. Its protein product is CASSDGGKGPDTQYF.

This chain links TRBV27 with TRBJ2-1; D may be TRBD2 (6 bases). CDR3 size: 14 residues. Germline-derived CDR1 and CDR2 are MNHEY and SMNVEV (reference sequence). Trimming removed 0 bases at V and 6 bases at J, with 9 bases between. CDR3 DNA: TGTGCCAGCAGTTTATCGCTAGCGCCCAATGAGCAGTTCTTC. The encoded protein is CASSLSLAPNEQFF.

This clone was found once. The CDR3 here is CASSSDGRAADTQYF. CDR3 coding DNA: TGTGCCAGCAGCAGTGACGGGAGGGCCGCAGATACGCAGTATTTT. This chain joins TRBV9 and TRBJ2-3, with 8 bases fitting TRBD2. Germline V gene sequence: CDR1 SGDLS, CDR2 YYNGEE. The CDR3 is made up of 15 amino acids. J lost 4 bases, V lost 4 bases, and 8 bases had no gene match.

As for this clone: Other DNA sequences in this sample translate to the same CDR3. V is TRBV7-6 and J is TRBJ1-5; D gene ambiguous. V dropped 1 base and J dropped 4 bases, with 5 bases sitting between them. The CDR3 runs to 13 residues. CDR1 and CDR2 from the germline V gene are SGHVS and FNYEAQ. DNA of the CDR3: TGTGCCAGCAGCTTAGAGGAGAATCAGCCCCAGCATTTT. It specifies CASSLEENQPQHF.

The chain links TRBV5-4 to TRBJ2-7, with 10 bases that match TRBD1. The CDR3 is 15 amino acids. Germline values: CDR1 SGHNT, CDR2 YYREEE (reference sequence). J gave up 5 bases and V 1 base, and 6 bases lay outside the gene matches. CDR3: CASSLRGTGVHEQYF. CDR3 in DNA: TGTGCCAGCAGCTTGAGGGGGACAGGGGTCCACGAGCAGTACTTC.

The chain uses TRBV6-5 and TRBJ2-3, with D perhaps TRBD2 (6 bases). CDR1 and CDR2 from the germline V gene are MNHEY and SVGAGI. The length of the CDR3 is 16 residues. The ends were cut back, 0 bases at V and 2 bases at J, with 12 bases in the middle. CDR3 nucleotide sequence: TGTGCCAGCAGTTACTCGTCAGCGGGCTTCACAGATACGCAGTATTTT. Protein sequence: CASSYSSAGFTDTQYF.

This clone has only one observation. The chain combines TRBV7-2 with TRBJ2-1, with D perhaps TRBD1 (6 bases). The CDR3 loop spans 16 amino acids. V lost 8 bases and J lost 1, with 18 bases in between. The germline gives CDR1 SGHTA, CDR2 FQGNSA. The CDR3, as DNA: TGTGCCAGCCTGCTTGAAGCAGGGGTGTCCTACAATGAGCAGTTCTTC. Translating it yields CASLLEAGVSYNEQFF. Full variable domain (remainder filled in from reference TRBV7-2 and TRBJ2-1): GAGVSQSPSNKVTEKGKDVELRCDPISGHTALYWYRQSLGQGLEFLIYFQGNSAPDKSGLPSDRFSAERTGGSVSTLTIQRTQQEDSAVYLCASLLEAGVSYNEQFFGPGTRLTVL.

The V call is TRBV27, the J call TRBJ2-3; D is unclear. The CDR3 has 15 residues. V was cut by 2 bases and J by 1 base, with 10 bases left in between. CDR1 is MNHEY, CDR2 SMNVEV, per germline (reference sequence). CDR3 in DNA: TGTGCCAGCAGTTTAGGGTCAGGAGGCACAGATACGCAGTATTTT. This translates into CASSLGSGGTDTQYF.

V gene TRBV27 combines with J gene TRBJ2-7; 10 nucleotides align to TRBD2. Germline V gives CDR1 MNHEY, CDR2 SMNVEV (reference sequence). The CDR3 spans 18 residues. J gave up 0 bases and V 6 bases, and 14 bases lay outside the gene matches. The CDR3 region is CASSRIAGGPVSSYEQYF. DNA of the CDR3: TGTGCCAGCAGCCGAATAGCGGGGGGACCCGTAAGCTCCTACGAGCAGTACTTC.

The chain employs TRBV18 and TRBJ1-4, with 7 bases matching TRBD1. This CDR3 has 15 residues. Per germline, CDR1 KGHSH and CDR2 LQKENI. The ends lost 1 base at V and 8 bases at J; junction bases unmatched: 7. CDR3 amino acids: CASSPLKTGLEKLFF. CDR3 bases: TGTGCCAGCTCACCACTAAAGACAGGGCTCGAAAAACTGTTTTTT.

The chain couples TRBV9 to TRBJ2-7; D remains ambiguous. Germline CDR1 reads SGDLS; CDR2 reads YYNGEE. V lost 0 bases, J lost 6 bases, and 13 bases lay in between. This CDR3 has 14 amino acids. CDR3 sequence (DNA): TGTGCCAGCAGCGTAGAAACTGCTGCTGCCGAGCAGTACTTC. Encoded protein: CASSVETAAAEQYF.